Below, 8 T cell receptor beta chains from the same sample are listed, as sequenced in a study of vaccination and CD4 T cells after COVID-19. TCRdb independently ran MiXCR on the PCR reads; one entry per CDR3 protein. The profile covers tens of thousands of distinct CDR3 sequences, with roughly 62% appearing a single time and around 1.1% taken by the ten largest. The sequencing here drew on CD4+ T cells from blood, taken before SARS-CoV-2 vaccination. The receptor source for this set is a human donor who had recovered from COVID-19.

The V gene is TRBV11-2, the J gene TRBJ2-7; D perhaps matches TRBD1 (6 bases). V lost 5 bases, J lost 2 bases, and 16 bases lay in between. Germline V lookup: CDR1 SGHAT, CDR2 FQNNGV. CDR3 length: 15 amino acids. The CDR3 sequence is CASSPGVGLTYEQYF. The CDR3 DNA sequence: TGTGCCAGCAGCCCAGGGGTTGGCCTAACCTACGAGCAGTACTTC.

This clonotype was seen a handful of times. The chain couples TRBV4-1 to TRBJ2-5; D tentatively fits TRBD1 or TRBD2 (6 bases each). Germline CDR1 MGHRA, CDR2 YSYEKL. Trimming took off 2 bases at V and 0 bases at J, with 13 bases between the two ends. The CDR3 length is 16 residues. CDR3 sequence: CASSQLGGKYQETQYF. In DNA, the CDR3 is TGCGCCAGCAGCCAACTAGGGGGGAAGTACCAAGAGACCCAGTACTTC.

The chain carries TRBV2 and TRBJ1-2; weak D call: TRBD1 (6 bases). Germline V lookup: CDR1 SNHLY, CDR2 FYNNEI. This CDR3 has 12 residues. V shed 6 bases and J shed 4 bases, with 9 bases lying between them. CDR3 loop: CASSGQIYGYTF. The CDR3, as DNA: TGTGCCAGCAGCGGACAGATCTATGGCTACACCTTC.

The chain couples TRBV10-3 to TRBJ1-2; 8 bases fit TRBD1. V lost 5 bases to trimming and J lost 6 bases; unmatched junction nucleotides: 11. The CDR3 consists of 15 residues. CDR1 ENHRY and CDR2 SYGVKD come from the germline V gene. CDR3 sequence: CAISHDDRGSNGYTF. CDR3 in DNA: TGTGCCATCAGTCACGACGACAGGGGATCGAATGGCTACACCTTC.

This clonotype turned up a few times. This chain links TRBV20-1 with TRBJ2-3, with 7 bases matching TRBD1. V gave up 6 bases and J gave up 2 bases; unmatched junction bases: 8. Germline V gives CDR1 DFQATT, CDR2 SNEGSKA (reference sequence). The CDR3 covers 14 residues. CDR3 DNA sequence: TGCAGTGCGGAGCGCAGGGGGTTCACAGATACGCAGTATTTT. Translation gives CSAERRGFTDTQYF.

This chain connects TRBV25-1 to TRBJ2-4; D is unresolved. CDR3 length equals 13 residues. CDR1 and CDR2 (germline): MGHDK, SYGVNS. Between the trimmed V and J ends, which lost 3 bases and 6 bases, there was a span of 9 bases. This chain's CDR3 is CASSDPAVNIQYF. The CDR3 region has the DNA TGTGCCAGCAGTGATCCGGCGGTAAACATTCAGTACTTC.

This clonotype was counted a single time. CDR3 residues: CASSSETIAYNEQFF. The CDR3 DNA reads as TGTGCCAGCAGTTCGGAGACTATCGCCTACAATGAGCAGTTCTTC. V is TRBV27 and J is TRBJ2-1; weak D call: TRBD2 (5 bases). The V gene's germline CDR1 is MNHEY and CDR2 SMNVEV (reference sequence). The CDR3 loop spans 15 amino acids. Trimming took 4 bases from V and 2 from J, leaving 12 bases between them.

This clonotype was observed a few times. The chain is built from TRBV10-1 and TRBJ2-3, with 10 bases fitting TRBD2. V lost 6 bases and J lost 0; bases outside the gene matches: 6. The length of the CDR3 is 16 residues. Germline loops: CDR1 WNHNN, CDR2 SYGVQD (reference sequence). Here the CDR3 DNA reads TGCGCCAGCAGCGGACTAGCGGTTCCTAGCACAGATACGCAGTATTTT. Protein product: CASSGLAVPSTDTQYF.